The sequence of this T cell receptor beta chain was determined in a study of metastatic and nonmetastatic thyroid tumors. Overall study context: Across peripheral blood and tumor or nodule tissue samples taken from malignant and benign thyroid patients, the repertoires were compared with one another.

How the authors handled the data: For papillary thyroid cancer, a distant-metastasis classifier was constructed from CDR3 differences observed across clinicopathological groups. MiXCR reprocessed the PCR reads for TCRdb. The V and J calls, along with clone size, are taken from TCRdb and not from the paper's own processing. The sample shows about 22,000 clones, 15% to 20% of them seen only once. Study-wide results and caveats: Malignant thyroid tumors reportedly had TCR beta diversity that was significantly higher than in benign nodules, in blood and tumor.

Each patient went into thyroid surgery without having received any treatment. This clone was found many times. Its target is unknown. CDR3 size: 16 residues. Trimming pared 5 bases from V and 0 bases from J, leaving 14 bases between. The germline gives CDR1 MDHEN, CDR2 SYDVKM. The TCR comes from a male donor with papillary thyroid cancer or a benign thyroid nodule (not recorded which). Some clones in this sample may be carry-over from other donors' samples. Material for sequencing was adjacent normal tissue. V gene TRBV28 combines with J gene TRBJ2-1; possibly TRBD1 for D (6 bases). Here the CDR3 reads CASSLFGQSSYNEQFF. CDR3 DNA sequence: TGTGCCAGCAGTCTTTTCGGACAGAGCTCCTACAATGAGCAGTTCTTC.